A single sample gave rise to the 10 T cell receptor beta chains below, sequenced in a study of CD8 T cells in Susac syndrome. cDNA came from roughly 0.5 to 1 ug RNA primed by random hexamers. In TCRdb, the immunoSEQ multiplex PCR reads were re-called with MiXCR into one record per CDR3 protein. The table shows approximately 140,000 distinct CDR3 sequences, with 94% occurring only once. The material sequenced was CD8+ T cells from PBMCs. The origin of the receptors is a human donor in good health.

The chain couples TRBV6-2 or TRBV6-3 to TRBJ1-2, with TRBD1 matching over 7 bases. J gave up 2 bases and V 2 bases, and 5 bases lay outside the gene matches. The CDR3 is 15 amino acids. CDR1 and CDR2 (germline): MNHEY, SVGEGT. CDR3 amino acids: CASSYKTGTNYGYTF. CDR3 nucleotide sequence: TGTGCCAGCAGTTACAAGACAGGGACGAACTATGGCTACACCTTC.

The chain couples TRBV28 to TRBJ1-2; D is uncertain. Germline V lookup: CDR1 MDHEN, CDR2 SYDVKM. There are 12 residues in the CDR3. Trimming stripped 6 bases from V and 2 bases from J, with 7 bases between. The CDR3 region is CASSGGNYGYTF. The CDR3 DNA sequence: TGTGCCAGCAGCGGCGGCAACTATGGCTACACCTTC.

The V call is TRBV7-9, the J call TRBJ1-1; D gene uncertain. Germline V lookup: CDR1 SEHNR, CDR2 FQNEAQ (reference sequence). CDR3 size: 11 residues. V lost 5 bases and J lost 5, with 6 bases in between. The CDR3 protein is CASSEATEAFF. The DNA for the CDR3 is TGTGCCAGCAGCGAGGCGACTGAAGCTTTCTTT.

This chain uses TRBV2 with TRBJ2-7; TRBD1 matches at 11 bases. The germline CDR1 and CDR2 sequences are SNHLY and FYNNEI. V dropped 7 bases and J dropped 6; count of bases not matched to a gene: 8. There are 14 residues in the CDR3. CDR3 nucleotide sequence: TGTGCCAGCAATCCGGACAGGGGGCAATTCGAGCAGTACTTC. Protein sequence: CASNPDRGQFEQYF.

The CDR3 loop is CASSYVWTGAEGYTF. CDR3 in DNA: TGTGCCAGCAGTTACGTTTGGACAGGGGCGGAGGGCTACACCTTC. The chain recombines TRBV6-6 with TRBJ1-2, with 9 bases matching TRBD1. Looked up from germline, CDR1 is MNHNY and CDR2 is SVGAGI (reference sequence). The V gene end was trimmed by 2 bases and the J gene end by 8 bases; junction bases not matched to a gene: 9. The CDR3 loop spans 15 amino acids.

In nucleotides, the CDR3 is TGCAGCGTTACGAAATTGGACAGGGAGCATTTATATGGCTACACCTTC. Residues: CSVTKLDREHLYGYTF. The V call is TRBV29-1, the J call TRBJ1-2; 8 positions agree with TRBD1. CDR1 and CDR2 (germline): SQVTM, ANQGSEA. Trimming cost V 5 bases and J 5 bases; bases outside gene matches: 16. The CDR3 loop spans 16 amino acids.

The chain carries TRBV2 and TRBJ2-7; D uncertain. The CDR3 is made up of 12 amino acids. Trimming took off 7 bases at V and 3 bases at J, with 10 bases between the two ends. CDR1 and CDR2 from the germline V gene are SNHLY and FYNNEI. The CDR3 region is CASILGLYEQYF. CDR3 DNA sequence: TGTGCCAGCATTCTCGGGCTCTACGAGCAGTACTTC. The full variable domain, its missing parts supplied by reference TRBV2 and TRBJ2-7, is EPEVTQTPSHQVTQMGQEVILRCVPISNHLYFYWYRQILGQKVEFLVSFYNNEISEKSEIFDDQFSVERPDGSNFTLKIRSTKLEDSAMYFCASILGLYEQYFGPGTRLTVT.

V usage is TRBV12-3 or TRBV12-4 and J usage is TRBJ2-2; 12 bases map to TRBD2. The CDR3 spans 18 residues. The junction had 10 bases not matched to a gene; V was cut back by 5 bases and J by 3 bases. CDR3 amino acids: CASSPIGLAGRHTGELFF. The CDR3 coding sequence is TGTGCCAGCAGTCCCATAGGACTAGCGGGAAGACACACCGGGGAGCTGTTTTTT.

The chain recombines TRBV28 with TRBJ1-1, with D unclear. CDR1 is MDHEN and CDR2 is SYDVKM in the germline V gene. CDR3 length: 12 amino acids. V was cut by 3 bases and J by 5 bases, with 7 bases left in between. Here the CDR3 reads CASSFTWTEAFF. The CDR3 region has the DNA TGTGCCAGCAGTTTTACTTGGACTGAAGCTTTCTTT. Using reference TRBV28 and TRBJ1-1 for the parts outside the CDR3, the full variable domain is DVKVTQSSRYLVKRTGEKVFLECVQDMDHENMFWYRQDPGLGLRLIYFSYDVKMKEKGDIPEGYSVSREKKERFSLILESASTNQTSMYLCASSFTWTEAFFGQGTRLTVV.

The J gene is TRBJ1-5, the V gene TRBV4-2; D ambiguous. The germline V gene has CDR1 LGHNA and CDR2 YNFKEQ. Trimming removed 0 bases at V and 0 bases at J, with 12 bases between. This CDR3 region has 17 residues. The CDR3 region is CASSQDPLSDSNQPQHF. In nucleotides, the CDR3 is TGTGCCAGCAGCCAAGATCCCCTAAGTGATAGCAATCAGCCCCAGCATTTT.